These T cell receptor beta chains were read from a single sample in a study of human T cells and chemical hapten exposure. TCRdb re-called the RACE reads with MiXCR, one entry per CDR3 protein. The table has 300,000 to 450,000 distinct CDR3 sequences, around 4.8% seen once. The sequencing used whole blood, collected in connection with sensitization to the hapten diphenylcyclopropenone (DPC). These receptors were obtained from a woman aged 50 to 60 with alopecia areata. Some clones in this sample may be carry-over from other donors' samples. The CDR3 runs from the conserved cysteine through the conserved F or W. The order of the fields is V gene, clone size, D gene, J gene, CDR3 protein, CDR3 DNA. D genes are given only for firm matches. Size tells how often a clone was seen (once, few, many) or the class of an expanded clone, and some rows leave it out.

TRBV20-1	many	-	TRBJ1-2	CSARDLRRNPALYGYTF	TGCAGTGCTAGAGATCTTAGGAGGAACCCCGCCCTTTATGGCTACACCTTC
TRBV4-2	-	-	TRBJ2-6	CASSPLGGLGANVLTF	TGTGCCAGCAGCCCTTTAGGGGGGCTCGGGGCCAACGTCCTGACTTTC
TRBV7-7	many	-	TRBJ2-1	CASSSHPLSSYNEQFF	TGTGCCAGCAGCTCTCACCCACTCAGCTCCTACAATGAGCAGTTCTTC
TRBV5-1	-	-	TRBJ1-1	CASWAGNTEAFF	TGCGCCAGCTGGGCCGGGAACACTGAAGCTTTCTTT
TRBV7-2	-	-	TRBJ1-6	CASRLERGAAYNSPLHF	TGTGCCAGCAGGTTAGAACGGGGTGCGGCCTATAATTCACCCCTCCACTTT
TRBV18	-	TRBD1	TRBJ1-1	CASSQQGVNTEAFF	TGTGCCAGCTCCCAACAGGGGGTGAACACTGAAGCTTTCTTT
TRBV9	-	TRBD2	TRBJ2-5	CASEGGRGETQYF	TGTGCCAGCGAAGGCGGGAGAGGTGAGACCCAGTACTTC
TRBV30	-	-	TRBJ2-7	CAWSDQGTDEQYF	TGTGCCTGGAGTGACCAAGGTACCGACGAGCAGTACTTC
TRBV29-1	many	-	TRBJ1-2	CSVDGREGGYTF	TGCAGCGTTGATGGCAGGGAGGGTGGCTACACCTTC
TRBV12-3/TRBV12-4	-	TRBD2	TRBJ2-7	CASSPGGPGGYEQYF	TGTGCCAGCAGCCCGGGGGGACCGGGGGGCTACGAGCAGTACTTC
TRBV7-2	many	TRBD2	TRBJ2-7	CASSLRAGPDEQYF	TGTGCCAGCAGCTTACGAGCGGGACCGGACGAGCAGTACTTC
TRBV3-1	many	TRBD2	TRBJ2-2	CASSRSASGVNTGELFF	TGTGCCAGCAGCCGTTCAGCTAGCGGGGTTAACACCGGGGAGCTGTTTTTT
TRBV14	many	-	TRBJ2-3	CASSQVGLLDTQYF	TGTGCCAGCAGCCAAGTGGGTCTTCTAGATACGCAGTATTTT
TRBV3-1	many	-	TRBJ1-2	CASAPGTKDGYTF	TGTGCCAGCGCACCCGGGACTAAAGATGGCTACACCTTC
TRBV7-2	many	TRBD1	TRBJ2-1	CASSLAAGGFKFF	TGTGCCAGCAGCTTAGCCGCAGGGGGCTTCAAGTTCTTC
TRBV12-5	many	-	TRBJ2-3	CASGLGTANTQYF	TGTGCTAGTGGTTTGGGGACCGCCAATACGCAGTATTTT
TRBV10-3	many	-	TRBJ2-1	CAIRGASNEQFF	TGTGCCATACGGGGGGCGAGCAATGAGCAGTTCTTC
TRBV2	few	-	TRBJ2-6	CARRIGAGANVLTF	TGTGCCAGGAGGATAGGGGCGGGGGCCAACGTCCTGACTTTC
TRBV7-8	-	TRBD1	TRBJ2-7	CASSVNRDRSNEQYF	TGTGCCAGCAGCGTGAACCGGGACAGGTCCAACGAGCAGTACTTC
TRBV12-3/TRBV12-4	many	-	TRBJ1-2	CASIGIGGGYTF	TGTGCCAGCATCGGAATTGGAGGTGGCTACACCTTC
TRBV27	-	TRBD1	TRBJ1-6	CASSIGTAYYNSPLHF	TGTGCCAGCAGTATCGGGACAGCTTATTATAATTCACCCCTCCACTTT
TRBV18	many	-	TRBJ2-6	CASSQPGSGANVLTF	TGTGCCAGCTCCCAACCAGGCTCCGGGGCCAACGTCCTGACTTTC
TRBV7-9	many	-	TRBJ2-5	CASSFSQETQYF	TGTGCCAGCAGCTTTAGCCAAGAGACCCAGTACTTC
TRBV6-1	many	TRBD1	TRBJ2-3	CASSPGTGRTDTQYF	TGTGCCAGCAGCCCCGGGACAGGGCGGACAGATACGCAGTATTTT
TRBV12-3/TRBV12-4	many	TRBD1	TRBJ1-2	CASSLAGTGYGYTF	TGTGCCAGCAGTTTAGCGGGGACAGGGTACGGCTACACCTTC
TRBV29-1	few	TRBD1	TRBJ2-3	CSVTGQGKADTQYF	TGCAGCGTTACCGGACAGGGGAAGGCAGATACGCAGTATTTT
TRBV21-1	many	-	TRBJ1-1	CASSKGSFFNTEAFF	TGTGCCAGCAGCAAAGGTAGTTTTTTCAACACTGAAGCTTTCTTT
TRBV3-1	many	-	TRBJ2-3	CASSQDPSASTDTQYF	TGTGCCAGCAGCCAAGATCCTAGCGCGAGCACAGATACGCAGTATTTT
TRBV11-2	-	TRBD1	TRBJ1-3	CASSLVQGARGNTIYF	TGTGCCAGCAGCTTAGTGCAGGGGGCGAGAGGAAACACCATATATTTT
TRBV7-2	-	-	TRBJ2-1	CASSSGLTNEQFF	TGTGCCAGCAGCTCGGGACTTACCAATGAGCAGTTCTTC
TRBV27	-	-	TRBJ1-2	CASSLSATNYGYTF	TGTGCCAGCAGTTTATCGGCTACTAACTATGGCTACACCTTC
TRBV29-1	-	TRBD1	TRBJ2-1	CSVDWDRRPNEQFF	TGCAGCGTTGATTGGGACAGGCGCCCCAATGAGCAGTTCTTC
TRBV2	-	TRBD1	TRBJ1-5	CASSDGQGAIQPQHF	TGTGCCAGCAGTGACGGGCAGGGGGCAATTCAGCCCCAGCATTTT
TRBV24-1	many	-	TRBJ2-3	CATSDSAVTSTDTQYF	TGTGCCACCAGTGATTCGGCGGTTACTAGCACAGATACGCAGTATTTT
TRBV28	many	TRBD1	TRBJ2-1	CAILGTGYNEQFF	TGTGCCATCCTGGGGACAGGATACAATGAGCAGTTCTTC
TRBV12-3/TRBV12-4	many	-	TRBJ2-3	CASSLTGLGTTQYF	TGTGCCAGCAGTTTGACGGGACTCGGGACTACGCAGTATTTT
TRBV12-3/TRBV12-4	few	-	TRBJ1-3	CASATGTQSSGNTIYF	TGTGCCAGCGCCACCGGGACGCAGAGCTCTGGAAACACCATATATTTT
TRBV27	many	-	TRBJ1-6	CASSSWGSGSPLHF	TGTGCCAGCAGCTCATGGGGGAGTGGGTCACCCCTCCACTTT
TRBV15	many	-	TRBJ1-5	CATSLVPVQPQHF	TGTGCCACCAGCTTAGTCCCGGTACAGCCCCAGCATTTT
TRBV27	few	TRBD1	TRBJ2-7	CASSSPLRQGVGREQYF	TGTGCCAGCAGTTCGCCACTACGACAGGGGGTGGGCCGGGAGCAGTACTTC